This T cell receptor beta chain was identified during a study of cytomegalovirus exposure and HLA in healthy donors (dated 2017 in TCRdb). The study in broad terms: The roughly 670 repertoires of the first cohort and the 95 to 150 validation repertoires were produced on the same platform, according to a later analysis. The study aimed to test whether cataloging public T cell receptors could reveal signatures of past pathogen exposure. A separate validation cohort of more than 100 different subjects was used in addition to the approximately 610-subject first cohort. High-throughput TCR immunosequencing, statistical association of individual TCRs with disease status, and machine learning were combined to predict cytomegalovirus infection status.

Sequences SNHLY (CDR1) and FYNNEI (CDR2) are obtained from the germline V gene. The CDR3 contains 15 residues, cysteine and phenylalanine counted. Only the CDR3 DNA is retained, 45 bases long and in frame from the first base. V is cut back by 4 bases and J by 6 bases, with 8 bases in the junction unmatched. Turning to this clone: No antigen is known for it. One base away there is no much larger clone; base qualities are not given.

Results the study describes overall, beyond this receptor: A later analysis had no HLA typing for the validation cohort, so co-occurrence there was scored across all 130 or so repertoires. Cytomegalovirus status was reported to be diagnosed by the classifier with high specificity and sensitivity in both the original and validation cohorts. Three of the identified cytomegalovirus-associated TCR beta chains were confirmed in vitro to be specific for cytomegalovirus antigens. Subsequent analysis determined that TCRs grouped into clusters in the first cohort also showed a tendency toward co-occurrence across the roughly 110 validation repertoires, and about 93% of cluster scores exceeded 0. The study gave a list of some 150 TCR beta chains associated with cytomegalovirus. The authors suggested that the approach could potentially be extended to other disease states and immunological phenotypes. Most TCR sequences were observed very rarely across donors, whereas some public TCRs were present in many individuals.

Separate from the approximately 700-subject first cohort, the validation cohort of some 130 subjects was the group to which the donors belonged. The library was built by means of the immunoSEQ multiplex PCR assay. The authors processed their data as follows. A statistical classification framework was built to diagnose cytomegalovirus status from the catalog of TCR beta chain sequences. TCRdb holds this immuneACCESS table with in-frame rearrangements only. Some clones are missing; in checked studies, unresolved V genes explain under half, and the rest has no known cause. For V, J and clone size, that table is used; D and trimming come from the DNA. The sample has approximately 300,000 clones on record, about nine tenths of them singletons. The ten largest make up 1.2% of the sample.

This TCR was recovered from a woman in her 30s in good health and CMV-seropositive. The chain couples TRBV2 to TRBJ2-1; TRBD2 fits 8 bases in the junction. What was sequenced was PBMCs. At the DNA level, the sequence is TGTGCCAGCAGTGGCTTAGCGGGGAGTATCAATGAGCAGTTCTTC. Its translation is CASSGLAGSINEQFF.